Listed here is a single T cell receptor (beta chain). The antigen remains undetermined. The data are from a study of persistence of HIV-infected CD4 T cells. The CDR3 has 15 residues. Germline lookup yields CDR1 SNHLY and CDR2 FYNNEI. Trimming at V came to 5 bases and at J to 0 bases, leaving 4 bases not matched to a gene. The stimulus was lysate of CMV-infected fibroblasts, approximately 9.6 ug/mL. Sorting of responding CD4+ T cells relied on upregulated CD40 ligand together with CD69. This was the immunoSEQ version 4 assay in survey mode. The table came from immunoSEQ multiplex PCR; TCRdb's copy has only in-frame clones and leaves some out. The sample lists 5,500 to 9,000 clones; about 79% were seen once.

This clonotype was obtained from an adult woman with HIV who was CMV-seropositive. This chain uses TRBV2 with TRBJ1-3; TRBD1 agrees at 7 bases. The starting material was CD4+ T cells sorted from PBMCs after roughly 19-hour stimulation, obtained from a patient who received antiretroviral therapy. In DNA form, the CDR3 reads TGTGCCAGCAGTTGGCAGGGGGGCTCTGGAAACACCATATATTTT. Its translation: CASSWQGGSGNTIYF.